Included here is one T cell receptor beta chain sequence, with context. Its antigen is currently not known. Base-call qualities are not available, and no considerably larger clone is one nucleotide away. These data come from a study of identifying expanded T cells in peripheral blood (dated by TCRdb to about 2019). Background on the whole study: Technical replicates were generated by sequencing separate aliquots of the same genomic DNA pool, with four replicates compared pairwise. General findings and caveats noted by the study authors: About 1.3 differentially abundant clones were flagged by the binomial model between technical replicates, whereas about 16 and 20 were flagged over approximately two weeks and four weeks, respectively. Both the number of clones called differentially abundant and the false-positive rate were significantly reduced by the beta-binomial model across all healthy-donor time intervals. Variance in clone template counts between roughly 2-week samples significantly increased with total template count across all healthy donors. The authors expected that biological variance in healthy repertoires might rise further over much longer intervals, such as months to years.

The germline V gene (reference sequence) provides CDR1 LNHDA and CDR2 SQIVND. Including the terminal cysteine and phenylalanine, the CDR3 comprises 16 residues. Just CDR3 DNA is preserved here, 48 bases in frame from base 1. Here V drops 4 bases and J drops 2 bases, and the junction holds 9 bases not matched to any gene. TCRbeta CDR3 regions were profiled by bias-controlled multiplex PCR amplification of genomic DNA with the immunoSEQ Assay. For the original study's pipeline: To quantify the absolute abundance of each unique TCRbeta CDR3 region, the sequences were collapsed and filtered. Differential abundance was tested with two models: a binomial (Fisher-equivalent) model and a beta-binomial model that adds time-dependent variance fitted from healthy donors. Any clone with fewer than 5 combined templates was excluded, and a clone was called differentially abundant if its Benjamini-Hochberg FDR was below 0.01. Using the form v = (b*log(k)+a)^2, the beta-binomial variance was modeled as a function of the total template count across the two samples. This is the immuneACCESS table as TCRdb keeps it, with only in-frame sequences that have V and J called. A part of the clones is gone; compared with another copy, unresolved V genes explain less than half, and the rest is unexplained. From that table come the V and J calls and clone size; the DNA was used to work out D and trimming. This sample holds roughly 75,000 clones; roughly 88% were observed only once. The ten most abundant clones make up roughly 3% of the sample.

No immune events such as infections were documented for the healthy donors during the collection period. Healthy-donor blood repertoires served as a training cohort to calibrate time-dependent variance in a beta-binomial model of T-cell clone differential abundance. The training cohort included around 10 healthy donors, of whom 3 were female and 7 were male. Donor ages ranged from 29 to 64 years, with an average of roughly 40 years. Obtained from a commercial supplier, whole blood was collected from each healthy donor at three time points set about two weeks apart. Genomic DNA was extracted from unsorted whole blood for immunosequencing.

The sequence was obtained from a person aged 18-70 years in good health. The rearrangement combines TRBV19 with TRBJ1-2, with 8 bases aligning to TRBD1. Sequenced: blood. The bases read TGTGCCAGTAGTAGCGGACAGGGTAAAGGGAACTATGGCTACACCTTC. Translated, this gives CASSSGQGKGNYGYTF.